This T cell receptor beta chain is from a study of T cell repertoires in cytomegalovirus infection. For the study at large: Recently identified HLA-C-restricted CMV epitopes and well-studied HLA-B-restricted CMV epitopes were used by the study. The study's findings and limits: Public TCR beta family frequency separated CMV-and-HLA carriers, including in an independent cohort.

TCRdb redid the calling of the reads with MiXCR, one entry per CDR3 protein. This table holds approximately 600,000 distinct CDR3 sequences, 35% to 50% found once. Remarks on this clonotype: The antigen remains unidentified.

CDR3 length: 14 amino acids. Germline loops: CDR1 KGHDR, CDR2 SFDVKD. The V segment lost 6 bases and the J segment 4 bases; nucleotides outside the gene matches: 6. The V call is TRBV24-1, the J call TRBJ1-1; 8 nucleotides agree with TRBD1. The receptor was isolated from a human donor in good health (CMV status not recorded). Some clones in this sample may be carry-over from other donors' samples. The material sequenced was cultured PBMCs, taken from culture after CMV antigen stimulation. The CDR3 DNA follows: TGTGCCACCAGTAGCAGGGGGCCCAGCACTGAAGCTTTCTTT. The encoded protein is CATSSRGPSTEAFF.